The 10 T cell receptor beta chains below were found in one sample sequenced in a study of CD8 T cells in ankylosing spondylitis. One entry per CDR3 protein, called by TCRdb with MiXCR from the 5' RACE reads. The table lists a few hundred thousand distinct CDR3 sequences, 18% of them singletons. Sequenced sample: blood, either unsorted or a sorted T cell fraction (not recorded which). The receptor source for this set is a male donor with ankylosing spondylitis or in good health (not recorded which).

This clonotype was detected only a few times. The chain recombines TRBV11-2 with TRBJ2-7; 8 bases are shared with TRBD1. V was pared by 3 bases and J by 2 bases, with 3 bases of the junction left unmatched. Germline assignment: CDR1 SGHAT and CDR2 FQNNGV. The CDR3 loop spans 14 amino acids. The CDR3 sequence is CASSFGQGPYEQYF. CDR3 DNA sequence: TGTGCCAGCAGCTTCGGACAGGGACCCTACGAGCAGTACTTC.

This clonotype has more than one count but fewer than ten. The chain links TRBV5-5 to TRBJ2-1; D uncertain. Germline V gives CDR1 SGHKS, CDR2 YYEKEE (reference sequence). CDR3 length: 15 residues. V was pared by 1 base and J by 0 bases, with 8 bases between. CDR3 sequence reads: CASSLYSSSYNEQFF. Written as DNA, the CDR3 is TGTGCCAGCAGCTTGTACTCGAGCTCCTACAATGAGCAGTTCTTC. Based on the CDR3 plus reference TRBV5-5 and TRBJ2-1, the full variable domain is DAGVTQSPTHLIKTRGQQVTLRCSPISGHKSVSWYQQVLGQGPQFIFQYYEKEERGRGNFPDRFSARQFPNYSSELNVNALLLGDSALYLCASSLYSSSYNEQFFGPGTRLTVL.

This clonotype was recorded a few times. The V call is TRBV4-1, the J call TRBJ1-5, with D possibly TRBD1 on 5 matching bases. V shed 1 base and J shed 7 bases, with 11 bases lying between them. Germline V lookup: CDR1 MGHRA, CDR2 YSYEKL. The CDR3 runs 14 residues. DNA for the CDR3: TGCGCCAGCAGCCAAGTGGGGGAGGGCCAGCCCCAGCATTTT. Amino acid sequence: CASSQVGEGQPQHF.

Only a few counts were recorded for this clonotype. This chain connects TRBV4-3 to TRBJ2-3; the D gene is possibly TRBD2 (5 bases). Trimming took 1 base from V and 6 from J, leaving 14 bases between them. The length of the CDR3 is 15 residues. Germline CDR1 LGHNA, CDR2 YSLEER. CDR3 protein: CASSQGSLSVDTQYF. DNA for the CDR3: TGCGCCAGCAGCCAAGGGTCCCTTAGCGTGGATACGCAGTATTTT.

The chain is built from TRBV20-1 and TRBJ1-1, with 7 bases identical to TRBD1. V lost 0 bases to trimming and J lost 4 bases; unmatched junction nucleotides: 2. Germline V gene data show CDR1 as DFQATT and CDR2 as SNEGSKA (reference sequence). This CDR3 comprises 13 residues. As DNA, the CDR3 is TGCAGTGCTAGAGATACAGGGGCCACTGAAGCTTTCTTT. Translating gives CSARDTGATEAFF.

This clonotype was detected only a few times. The chain has TRBV27 and TRBJ2-7; 7 bases align to TRBD1. Germline lookup yields CDR1 MNHEY and CDR2 SMNVEV (reference sequence). The ends lost 6 bases at V and 5 bases at J; junction bases unmatched: 16. The CDR3 spans 16 residues. The DNA for the CDR3 is TGTGCCAGCAGATCCCCCGAATCTAGGGGGCTCGACGAGCAGTACTTC. Protein: CASRSPESRGLDEQYF.

V usage is TRBV3-1 and J usage is TRBJ2-5; 8 positions agree with TRBD2. Unmatched junction bases numbered 4, after V lost 3 bases and J lost 4 bases. The CDR3 length is 14 residues. CDR1 is LGHDT and CDR2 is YNNKEL in the germline V gene (reference sequence). This CDR3 reads CASSQPGLGETQYF. CDR3 bases: TGTGCCAGCAGCCAGCCGGGACTAGGAGAGACCCAGTACTTC.

This clonotype was counted many times. CDR3 DNA sequence: TGCGCCAGCAGCCAAGAATCGGAGCGGGAGATAACAGATACGCAGTATTTT. Amino acid sequence: CASSQESEREITDTQYF. The chain links TRBV4-3 to TRBJ2-3, with 8 bases aligning to TRBD2. Germline CDR1 reads LGHNA; CDR2 reads YSLEER. The CDR3 consists of 17 residues. V gave up 0 bases and J gave up 3 bases; unmatched junction bases: 8.

This clonotype was counted a few times. The rearrangement links TRBV4-3 to TRBJ2-1, with D tentatively TRBD2 (6 bases). Trimming removed 0 bases from V and 8 bases from J, with 17 bases in between. Germline-derived CDR1 and CDR2 are LGHNA and YSLEER. There are 16 residues in the CDR3. DNA of the CDR3: TGCGCCAGCAGCCAAGATGCCGTCGCCGGGAGAGATGAGCAGTTCTTC. Translated, it gives CASSQDAVAGRDEQFF.

This clonotype was observed a handful of times. The V gene is TRBV27, the J gene TRBJ2-7; the D is unclear. Germline V gene sequence: CDR1 MNHEY, CDR2 SMNVEV (reference sequence). V was clipped by 5 bases and J by 6 bases, with 11 bases between them. This CDR3 is built from 12 residues. DNA for the CDR3: TGTGCCAGCAGTGACGGAACGTTCGAGCAGTACTTC. It translates to CASSDGTFEQYF.